Each of the 29 T cell receptor beta chains below was sequenced from the same sample in a study of human T cells and chemical hapten exposure. Each CDR3 protein gets one entry after TCRdb re-called the RACE reads with MiXCR. The repertoire holds 300,000 to 400,000 distinct CDR3 sequences, with 4.5% to 6% as singletons. Time point in this sample: pre-sensitization, week 0. Treatment of the sample: therapeutic diphenylcyclopropenone sensitization with weekly scalp DPC. Sample: whole blood, taken in connection with sensitization to the hapten diphenylcyclopropenone (DPC). The receptors were sampled from a woman aged 45-60 years with alopecia areata. Some clones in this sample may be carry-over from other donors' samples.

This clonotype was counted many times. DNA of the CDR3: TGTGCCAGCAGTTACGGGGCCAGGGGGAAAAACATTCAGTACTTC. Its translation is CASSYGARGKNIQYF. This chain uses TRBV6-5 with TRBJ2-4, with 7 nucleotides matching TRBD1. Germline trimming cut 2 bases from V and 4 bases from J; bases unmatched to any gene: 5. CDR1 is MNHEY and CDR2 is SVGAGI in the germline V gene. The CDR3 consists of 15 residues.

This clonotype has at least ten counts. The chain joins TRBV7-9 to TRBJ2-5, with a weak D call TRBD2 (5 bases). V shed 3 bases and J shed 0 bases, with 8 bases lying between them. This CDR3 is 14 amino acids long. Germline CDR1 reads SEHNR; CDR2 reads FQNEAQ (reference sequence). The CDR3 nucleotides are TGTGCCAGCAGCTTTACGGGGTACCAAGAGACCCAGTACTTC. Translated, it gives CASSFTGYQETQYF.

This clonotype occurred a few times. V usage is TRBV20-1 and J usage is TRBJ1-5, with a tentative D call TRBD1 (5 bases). This CDR3 is built from 14 residues. Germline values: CDR1 DFQATT, CDR2 SNEGSKA (reference sequence). The ends were cut back, 3 bases at V and 3 bases at J, with 12 bases in the middle. The CDR3 reads CSASGWGNNQPQHF. CDR3 coding DNA: TGCAGTGCTAGCGGGTGGGGGAACAATCAGCCCCAGCATTTT.

The rearrangement uses TRBV5-4 and TRBJ1-6, with D possibly matching TRBD1 (6 bases). The CDR3 contains 16 residues. The V gene's germline CDR1 is SGHNT and CDR2 YYREEE (reference sequence). V lost 4 bases and J 8 bases, leaving 19 bases between the germline ends. CDR3 in amino acids: CASSLPLSGVDSPLHF. The DNA of the CDR3 is TGTGCCAGCAGCCTACCCCTCTCAGGGGTGGATTCACCCCTCCACTTT.

This clonotype was counted only a few times. The V and J genes are TRBV4-2 and TRBJ2-7; TRBD1 matches at 7 bases. Germline V gene sequence: CDR1 LGHNA, CDR2 YNFKEQ. The length of the CDR3 is 16 residues. The ends lost 3 bases at V and 0 bases at J; junction bases unmatched: 8. The CDR3 region has the DNA TGTGCCAGCAGCCAGGAACCGACAGGGTACTCCTACGAGCAGTACTTC. Translation: CASSQEPTGYSYEQYF.

Ten or more counts support this clonotype. This chain uses TRBV7-2 with TRBJ2-7; TRBD2 matches at 11 bases. The CDR3 extends over 15 amino acids. The germline V gene encodes CDR1 SGHTA and CDR2 FQGNSA. J was trimmed by 3 bases and V by 5 bases; bases with no gene match: 6. Here the CDR3 reads CASSPSGTSGYEQYF. CDR3 DNA: TGTGCCAGCAGCCCGTCCGGGACTAGCGGCTACGAGCAGTACTTC.

This chain connects TRBV12-3 or TRBV12-4 to TRBJ2-1, with D possibly matching TRBD2 (6 bases). Trimming took off 6 bases at V and 4 bases at J, with 13 bases between the two ends. This CDR3 is built from 14 residues. The CDR3 bases are TGTGCCAGCAGAGATAGGGACTTTTACAATGAGCAGTTCTTC. Translated: CASRDRDFYNEQFF.

This clonotype occurred many times. The chain's CDR3 is CASRSPGRTDTQYF. CDR3 in DNA: TGCGCCAGCAGGTCCCCCGGTAGGACAGATACGCAGTATTTT. The chain is built from TRBV5-1 and TRBJ2-3; D is ambiguous. The CDR3 runs 14 residues. The germline gives CDR1 SGHRS, CDR2 YFSETQ. V lost 5 bases, J lost 3 bases, and 13 bases lay in between.

The J gene is TRBJ2-2, the V gene TRBV2; D remains unclear. The CDR3 runs to 13 residues. The V gene's germline CDR1 is SNHLY and CDR2 FYNNEI. Trimming cost V 5 bases and J 4 bases, with 8 bases left between them. The CDR3 protein is CASSPSSTGELFF. The CDR3 nucleotides read TGTGCCAGCAGTCCTTCTTCCACCGGGGAGCTGTTTTTT. The complete variable domain, with remaining parts taken from reference TRBV2 and TRBJ2-2, reads EPEVTQTPSHQVTQMGQEVILRCVPISNHLYFYWYRQILGQKVEFLVSFYNNEISEKSEIFDDQFSVERPDGSNFTLKIRSTKLEDSAMYFCASSPSSTGELFFGEGSRLTVL.

The rearrangement joins TRBV7-9 to TRBJ2-1, with TRBD2 matching over 8 bases. The V gene end was trimmed by 5 bases and the J gene end by 8 bases; junction bases not matched to a gene: 8. This CDR3 spans 14 amino acids. Germline lookup yields CDR1 SEHNR and CDR2 FQNEAQ (reference sequence). CDR3 region: CASSPPGTRDEQFF. As DNA, the CDR3 is TGTGCCAGCAGCCCCCCTGGGACTAGGGATGAGCAGTTCTTC.

In its sample, this clonotype was seen many times. This chain uses TRBV29-1 with TRBJ2-1, with D unclear. Germline V gene data show CDR1 as SQVTM and CDR2 as ANQGSEA. V was pared by 4 bases and J by 4 bases, with 8 bases between. CDR3 size: 12 residues. The CDR3 nucleotides read TGCAGCGTTGCCGACGGTTACAATGAGCAGTTCTTC. This gives the protein CSVADGYNEQFF.

This clonotype has only a few counts. This chain connects TRBV3-1 to TRBJ2-7; perhaps D is TRBD1 or TRBD2 (5 bases each). Trimming shortened V by 4 bases and J by 0 bases, and 13 bases separated the two germline ends. The length of the CDR3 is 15 residues. In germline, CDR1 is LGHDT, CDR2 YNNKEL (reference sequence). CDR3 sequence reads: CASSLRDESSYEQYF. The CDR3 region has the DNA TGTGCCAGCAGCCTCCGGGACGAGAGCTCCTACGAGCAGTACTTC.

This clonotype was seen repeatedly, ten times or more. The rearrangement uses TRBV30 and TRBJ2-1, with 7 bases identical to TRBD1. The CDR3 extends over 13 amino acids. V was pared by 0 bases and J by 9 bases, with 5 bases of the junction left unmatched. Germline V lookup: CDR1 GTSNPN, CDR2 SVGIG (reference sequence). The DNA for the CDR3 is TGTGCCTGGAGTGTACAAGGGGGCGTTGAGCAGTTCTTC. Translating gives CAWSVQGGVEQFF.

This clonotype was detected many times. For the CDR3, the DNA is TGTGCCAGCAGTTCCAGACAGGGGGATCAGCCCCAGCATTTT. Translating gives CASSSRQGDQPQHF. The rearrangement uses TRBV7-2 and TRBJ1-5; TRBD1 agrees at 9 bases. Per the germline V gene, CDR1 is SGHTA and CDR2 is FQGNSA. The V gene end was trimmed by 6 bases and the J gene end by 5 bases; junction bases not matched to a gene: 5. This CDR3 comprises 14 residues. The variable domain in full, with the rest retrieved from reference TRBV7-2 and TRBJ1-5, is GAGVSQSPSNKVTEKGKDVELRCDPISGHTALYWYRQSLGQGLEFLIYFQGNSAPDKSGLPSDRFSAERTGGSVSTLTIQRTQQEDSAVYLCASSSRQGDQPQHFGDGTRLSIL.

This clonotype was seen more than once but under ten times. The chain recombines TRBV3-1 with TRBJ2-7; 9 bases map to TRBD2. V shed 1 base and J 6 bases; nucleotides not matched to a gene: 4. Germline CDR1 and CDR2: LGHDT and YNNKEL (reference sequence). The CDR3 runs to 14 residues. The CDR3 sequence: CASSQGGLAPEQYF. CDR3 bases: TGTGCCAGCAGCCAAGGTGGACTAGCGCCCGAGCAGTACTTC.

This clonotype was picked up many times. The chain carries TRBV27 and TRBJ2-3; D is undetermined. Germline lookup yields CDR1 MNHEY and CDR2 SMNVEV (reference sequence). This CDR3 spans 15 amino acids. The V and J ends lost 2 bases and 4 bases respectively, with 13 bases between them. The DNA for the CDR3 is TGTGCCAGCAGTTTAAACCGTCAGATACCAGATACGCAGTATTTT. This translates into CASSLNRQIPDTQYF.

The rearrangement uses TRBV11-2 and TRBJ2-3, with TRBD1 matching 7 bases. The V gene's germline CDR1 is SGHAT and CDR2 FQNNGV. This CDR3 has 14 amino acids. V lost 3 bases to trimming and J lost 5 bases; unmatched junction nucleotides: 5. CDR3 in DNA: TGTGCCAGCAGCTTTGACAGGGTGGGAGATACGCAGTATTTT. Translation gives CASSFDRVGDTQYF.

The chain is built from TRBV13 and TRBJ1-2; maybe TRBD1 (6 bases). CDR1 and CDR2 from the germline V gene are PRHDT and FYEKMQ (reference sequence). The length of the CDR3 is 16 residues. V lost 5 bases and J lost 7, with 23 bases in between. CDR3 sequence reads: CASSRREQGAHGGYTF. Here the CDR3 DNA reads TGTGCCAGCAGCCGAAGAGAACAGGGCGCCCACGGTGGCTACACCTTC.

This clonotype has at least ten counts. This chain uses TRBV5-1 with TRBJ1-4, with D maybe TRBD1 (5 bases). Trimming removed 1 base at V and 3 bases at J, with 7 bases between. CDR3 length: 14 amino acids. Looked up from germline, CDR1 is SGHRS and CDR2 is YFSETQ. For the CDR3, the DNA is TGCGCCAGCAGCTTGACAGGCCCTAATGAAAAACTGTTTTTT. It yields the protein CASSLTGPNEKLFF.

The V call is TRBV5-1, the J call TRBJ1-1, with TRBD1 matching over 9 bases. The CDR3 covers 15 residues. CDR1 is SGHRS, CDR2 YFSETQ, per germline. The J segment lost 5 bases and the V segment lost 3 bases, leaving 8 bases of the junction unmatched. The CDR3 reads CASSWLQGAWTEAFF. CDR3 in DNA: TGCGCCAGCAGCTGGTTACAGGGGGCGTGGACTGAAGCTTTCTTT.

This clonotype was found a few times. The rearrangement joins TRBV5-1 to TRBJ1-2, with D perhaps TRBD1 (6 bases). This CDR3 is 13 amino acids long. CDR1 and CDR2 from the germline V gene are SGHRS and YFSETQ. V shed 4 bases and J shed 6 bases, with 13 bases lying between them. CDR3 loop: CASSGGQLDGYTF. In DNA form, the CDR3 reads TGCGCCAGCAGCGGGGGACAACTCGATGGCTACACCTTC.

Ten or more counts support this clonotype. The chain is built from TRBV6-5 and TRBJ2-5, with TRBD2 matching 8 bases. The CDR3 consists of 12 residues. V was pared by 10 bases and J by 5 bases, with 6 bases of the junction left unmatched. Germline CDR1 MNHEY, CDR2 SVGAGI. The CDR3 here is CATSGLGETQYF. The CDR3 nucleotides read TGTGCCACTAGCGGGCTGGGGGAGACCCAGTACTTC.

This clonotype was seen ten or more times. This chain uses TRBV7-2 with TRBJ2-1, with D hard to call. The CDR3 is 13 residues long. Trimming cost V 5 bases and J 4 bases, with 9 bases left between them. Germline V gene data show CDR1 as SGHTA and CDR2 as FQGNSA. The CDR3 protein is CASSPPSYNEQFF. CDR3 nucleotides: TGTGCCAGCAGCCCCCCCTCATACAATGAGCAGTTCTTC.

This clonotype came up a few times. The rearrangement uses TRBV12-3 or TRBV12-4 and TRBJ1-3; perhaps TRBD1 as D (5 bases). This CDR3 region has 16 residues. Trimming took off 1 base at V and 2 bases at J, with 12 bases between the two ends. This CDR3 is CASSLGGPGPGNTIYF. For the CDR3, the DNA is TGTGCCAGCAGTTTAGGGGGCCCAGGACCTGGAAACACCATATATTTT.

This clonotype was seen once. The genes are TRBV20-1 and TRBJ2-7; D gene unclear. CDR3 length: 14 residues. Germline V gives CDR1 DFQATT, CDR2 SNEGSKA (reference sequence). V dropped 6 bases and J dropped 5 bases, with 20 bases sitting between them. The CDR3 spells CSAPLSARLHEQYF. The CDR3 DNA is TGCAGTGCACCCCTAAGCGCTAGGCTCCACGAGCAGTACTTC.

This clonotype was seen ten or more times. DNA of the CDR3: TGTGCCAGCAGCTTAGCAGGAGCAACTAATGAAAAACTGTTTTTT. Amino acids: CASSLAGATNEKLFF. The chain recombines TRBV7-6 with TRBJ1-4, with D unclear. The CDR3 length is 15 residues. V was trimmed by 0 bases and J by 0 bases, leaving 5 bases between them. CDR1 is SGHVS and CDR2 is FNYEAQ in the germline V gene.

This clonotype was observed a handful of times. The chain recombines TRBV24-1 with TRBJ2-3; 8 nucleotides match TRBD1. V was clipped by 3 bases and J by 2 bases; unmatched bases: 3. The germline CDR1 and CDR2 sequences are KGHDR and SFDVKD. The CDR3 contains 15 residues. The CDR3 loop is CATSDRTGITDTQYF. The CDR3 bases are TGTGCCACCAGTGATCGGACAGGGATCACAGATACGCAGTATTTT.

This clonotype has a handful of counts. The V call is TRBV28, the J call TRBJ2-1; D could derive from TRBD1 or TRBD2 (5 bases each). From germline, CDR1 is MDHEN and CDR2 SYDVKM. Trimming stripped 3 bases from V and 15 bases from J, with 12 bases between. This CDR3 spans 11 amino acids. The CDR3 bases are TGTGCCAGCAGTTTTAGGGCAGGGAGGTTCTTC. Translation gives CASSFRAGRFF.

This rearrangement joins TRBV20-1 to TRBJ2-3, with a possible D match to TRBD2 (6 bases). V was clipped by 6 bases and J by 3 bases, with 16 bases between them. The length of the CDR3 is 14 residues. The germline CDR1 and CDR2 sequences are DFQATT and SNEGSKA (reference sequence). CDR3: CSAHPGAGTDTQYF. The CDR3 nucleotides are TGCAGTGCCCATCCGGGAGCCGGAACAGATACGCAGTATTTT.